This TCR beta chain was identified in a study of blood T cells in healthy people across ages. General study results and limits: No conclusive comparison of naive versus antigen-experienced cells was possible with unsorted PBMCs.

Alongside a J-beta primer mix, a sample-barcoded 5' primer served in a second PCR lasting about 7 to 11 cycles. TCRdb passed the 5' RACE reads through MiXCR, listing each CDR3 protein once. The sample lists roughly 410,000 distinct CDR3 sequences; roughly half were seen once. In regard to this clonotype: What it recognizes is unknown.

Donation came from healthy Caucasian individuals in Russia who were aged about 6 to 100. Peripheral blood from each donor was collected in a volume of ten milliliters. Sample: blood. This clonotype originated in a man aged 55 to 70 in good health.

The CDR3 loop reads CASSRWGEETQYF. CDR3 bases: TGCGCCAGCAGCCGGTGGGGGGAAGAGACCCAGTACTTC. The chain employs TRBV5-1 and TRBJ2-7, with D maybe TRBD2 (6 bases). With the DNA end fitting TRBJ2-5 better, the J assignment may be wrong. The CDR3 has 13 residues. Germline loops: CDR1 SGHRS, CDR2 YFSETQ.